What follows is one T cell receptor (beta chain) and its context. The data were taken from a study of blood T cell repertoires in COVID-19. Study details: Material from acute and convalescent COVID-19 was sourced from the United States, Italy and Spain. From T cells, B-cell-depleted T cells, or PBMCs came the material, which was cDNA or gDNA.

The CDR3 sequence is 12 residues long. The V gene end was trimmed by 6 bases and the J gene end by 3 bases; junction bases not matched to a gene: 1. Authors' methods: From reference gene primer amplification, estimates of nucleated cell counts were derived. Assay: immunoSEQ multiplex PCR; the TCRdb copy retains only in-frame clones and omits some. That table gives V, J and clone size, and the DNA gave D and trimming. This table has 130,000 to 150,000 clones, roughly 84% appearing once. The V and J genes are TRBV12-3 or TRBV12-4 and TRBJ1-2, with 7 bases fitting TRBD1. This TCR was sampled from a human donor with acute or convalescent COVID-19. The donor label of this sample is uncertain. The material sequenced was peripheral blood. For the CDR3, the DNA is TGTGCCAGCAGCGGACAGGACTATGGCTACACCTTC. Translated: CASSGQDYGYTF.